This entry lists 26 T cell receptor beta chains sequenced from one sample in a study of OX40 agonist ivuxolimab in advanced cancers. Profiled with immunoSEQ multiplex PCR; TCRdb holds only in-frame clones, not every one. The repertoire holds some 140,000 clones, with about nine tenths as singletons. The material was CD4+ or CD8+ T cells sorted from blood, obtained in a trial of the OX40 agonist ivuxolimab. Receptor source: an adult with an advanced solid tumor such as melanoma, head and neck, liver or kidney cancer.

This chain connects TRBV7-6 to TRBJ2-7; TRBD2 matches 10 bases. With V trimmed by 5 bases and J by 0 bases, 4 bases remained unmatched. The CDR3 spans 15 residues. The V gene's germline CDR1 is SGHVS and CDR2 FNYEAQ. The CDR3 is CASSASSGSSYEQYF. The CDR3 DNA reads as TGTGCCAGCAGCGCTTCTAGCGGGAGCTCCTACGAGCAGTACTTC.

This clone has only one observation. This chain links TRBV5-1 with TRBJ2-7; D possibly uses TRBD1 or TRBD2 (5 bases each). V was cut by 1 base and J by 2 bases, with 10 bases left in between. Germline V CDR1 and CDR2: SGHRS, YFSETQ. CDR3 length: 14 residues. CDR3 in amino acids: CASSLSGTAYEQYF. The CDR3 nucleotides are TGCGCCAGCAGCTTGTCCGGGACGGCCTACGAGCAGTACTTC. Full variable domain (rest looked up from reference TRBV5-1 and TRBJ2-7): KAGVTQTPRYLIKTRGQQVTLSCSPISGHRSVSWYQQTPGQGLQFLFEYFSETQRNKGNFPGRFSGRQFSNSRSEMNVSTLELGDSALYLCASSLSGTAYEQYFGPGTRLTVT.

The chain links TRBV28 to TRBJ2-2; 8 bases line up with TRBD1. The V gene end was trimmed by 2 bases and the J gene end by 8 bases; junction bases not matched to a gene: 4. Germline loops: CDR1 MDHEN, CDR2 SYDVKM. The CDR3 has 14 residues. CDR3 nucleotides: TGTGCCAGCAGTTTACAGGGGGCATGGGGGGAGCTGTTTTTT. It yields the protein CASSLQGAWGELFF.

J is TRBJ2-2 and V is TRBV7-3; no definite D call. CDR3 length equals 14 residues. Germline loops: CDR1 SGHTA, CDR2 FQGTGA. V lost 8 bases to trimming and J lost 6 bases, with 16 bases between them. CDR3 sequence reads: CASGSWVTPGELFF. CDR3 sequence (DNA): TGTGCCAGCGGTAGTTGGGTGACTCCCGGGGAGCTGTTTTTT.

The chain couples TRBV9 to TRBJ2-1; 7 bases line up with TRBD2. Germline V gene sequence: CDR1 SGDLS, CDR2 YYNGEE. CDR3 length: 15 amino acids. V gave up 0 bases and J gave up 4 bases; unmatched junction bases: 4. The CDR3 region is CASSVDPSGYNEQFF. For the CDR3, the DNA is TGTGCCAGCAGCGTAGACCCTAGCGGATACAATGAGCAGTTCTTC.

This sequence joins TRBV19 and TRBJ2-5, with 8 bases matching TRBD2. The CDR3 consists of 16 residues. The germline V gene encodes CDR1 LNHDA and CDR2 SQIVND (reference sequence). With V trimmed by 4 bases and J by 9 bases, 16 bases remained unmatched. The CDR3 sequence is CASSTLIAGFYLAQYF. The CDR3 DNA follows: TGTGCCAGTAGTACCCTAATAGCGGGGTTTTATTTAGCCCAGTACTTC.

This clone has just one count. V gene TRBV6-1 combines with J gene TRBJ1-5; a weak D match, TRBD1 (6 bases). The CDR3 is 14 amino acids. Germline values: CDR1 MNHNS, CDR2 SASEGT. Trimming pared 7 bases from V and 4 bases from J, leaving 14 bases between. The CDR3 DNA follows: TGTGCCAGCACCTCACAGGGCCCAAATCAGCCCCAGCATTTT. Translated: CASTSQGPNQPQHF.

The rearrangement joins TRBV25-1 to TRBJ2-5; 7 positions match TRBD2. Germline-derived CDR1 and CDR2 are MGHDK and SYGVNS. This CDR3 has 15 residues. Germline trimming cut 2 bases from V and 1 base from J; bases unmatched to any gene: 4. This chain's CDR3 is CASSETGGVQETQYF. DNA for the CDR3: TGTGCCAGCAGTGAAACTGGGGGGGTCCAAGAGACCCAGTACTTC.

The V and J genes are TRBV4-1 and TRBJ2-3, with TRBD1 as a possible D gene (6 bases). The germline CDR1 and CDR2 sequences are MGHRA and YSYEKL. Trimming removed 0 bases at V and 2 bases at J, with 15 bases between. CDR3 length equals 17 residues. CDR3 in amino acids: CASSQDRTGTSTDTQYF. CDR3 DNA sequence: TGCGCCAGCAGCCAAGACCGAACAGGGACATCCACAGATACGCAGTATTTT.

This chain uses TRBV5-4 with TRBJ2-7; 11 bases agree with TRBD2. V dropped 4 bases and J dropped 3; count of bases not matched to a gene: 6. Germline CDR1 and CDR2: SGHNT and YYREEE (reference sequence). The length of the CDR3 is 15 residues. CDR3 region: CASSRLAGTSYEQYF. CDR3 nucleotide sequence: TGTGCCAGCAGCCGACTAGCGGGAACGAGCTACGAGCAGTACTTC.

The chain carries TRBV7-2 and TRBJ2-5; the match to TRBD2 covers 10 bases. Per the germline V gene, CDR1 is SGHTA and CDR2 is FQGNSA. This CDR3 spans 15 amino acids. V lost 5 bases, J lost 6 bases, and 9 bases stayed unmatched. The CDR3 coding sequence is TGTGCCAGCAGCGTACTAGCGGGACCAGAACAGACCCAGTACTTC. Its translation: CASSVLAGPEQTQYF.

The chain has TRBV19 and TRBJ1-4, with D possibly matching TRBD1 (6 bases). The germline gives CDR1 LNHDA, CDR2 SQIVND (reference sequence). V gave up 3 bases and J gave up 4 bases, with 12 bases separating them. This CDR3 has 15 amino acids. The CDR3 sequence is CASSISGAVNEKLFF. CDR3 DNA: TGTGCCAGTAGTATCTCAGGGGCCGTTAATGAAAAACTGTTTTTT.

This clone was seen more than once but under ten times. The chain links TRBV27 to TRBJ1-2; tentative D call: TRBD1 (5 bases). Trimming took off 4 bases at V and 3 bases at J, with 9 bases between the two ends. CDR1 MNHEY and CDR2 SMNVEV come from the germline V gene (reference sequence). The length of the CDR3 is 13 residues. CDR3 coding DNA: TGTGCCAGCAGTTGGCAGGGAGACTATGGCTACACCTTC. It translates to CASSWQGDYGYTF.

The CDR3 here is CASSPPMTEETQYF. The CDR3 coding sequence is TGTGCCAGCTCACCACCGATGACCGAGGAGACCCAGTACTTC. The rearrangement links TRBV18 to TRBJ2-5; unclear D gene. Trimming took 0 bases from V and 5 from J, leaving 10 bases between them. Germline assignment: CDR1 KGHSH and CDR2 LQKENI. The CDR3 totals 14 residues. Variable domain in full (rest from reference TRBV18 and TRBJ2-5): NAGVMQNPRHLVRRRGQEARLRCSPMKGHSHVYWYRQLPEEGLKFMVYLQKENIIDESGMPKERFSAEFPKEGPSILRIQQVVRGDSAAYFCASSPPMTEETQYFGPGTRLLVL.

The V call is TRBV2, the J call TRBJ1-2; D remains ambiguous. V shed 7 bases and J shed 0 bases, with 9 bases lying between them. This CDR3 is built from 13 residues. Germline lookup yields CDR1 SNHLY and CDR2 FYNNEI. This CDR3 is CASTTESNYGYTF. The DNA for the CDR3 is TGTGCCAGCACTACAGAATCTAACTATGGCTACACCTTC.

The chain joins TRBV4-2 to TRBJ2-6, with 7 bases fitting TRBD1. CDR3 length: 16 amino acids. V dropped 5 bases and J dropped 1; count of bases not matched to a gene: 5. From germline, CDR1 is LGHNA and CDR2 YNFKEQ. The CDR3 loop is CASSFQQGSGANVLTF. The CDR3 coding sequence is TGTGCCAGCAGCTTTCAACAGGGGTCTGGGGCCAACGTCCTGACTTTC.

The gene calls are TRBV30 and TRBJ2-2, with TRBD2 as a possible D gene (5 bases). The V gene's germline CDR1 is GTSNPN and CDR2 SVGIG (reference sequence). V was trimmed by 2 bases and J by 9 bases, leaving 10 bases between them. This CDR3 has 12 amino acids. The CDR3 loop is CAWSTGIRELFF. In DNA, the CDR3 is TGTGCCTGGAGTACGGGGATCCGGGAGCTGTTTTTT.

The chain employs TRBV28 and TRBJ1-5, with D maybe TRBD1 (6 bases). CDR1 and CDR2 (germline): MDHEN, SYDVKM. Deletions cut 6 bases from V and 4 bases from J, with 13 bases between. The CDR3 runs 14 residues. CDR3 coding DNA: TGTGCCAGCAGGAATGGGGGGACAAATCAGCCCCAGCATTTT. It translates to CASRNGGTNQPQHF.

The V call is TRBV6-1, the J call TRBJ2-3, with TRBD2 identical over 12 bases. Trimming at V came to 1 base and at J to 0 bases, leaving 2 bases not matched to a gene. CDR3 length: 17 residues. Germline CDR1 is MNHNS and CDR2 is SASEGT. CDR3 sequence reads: CASSEGGTSGSTDTQYF. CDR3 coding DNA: TGTGCCAGCAGTGAAGGGGGGACTAGCGGGAGCACAGATACGCAGTATTTT.

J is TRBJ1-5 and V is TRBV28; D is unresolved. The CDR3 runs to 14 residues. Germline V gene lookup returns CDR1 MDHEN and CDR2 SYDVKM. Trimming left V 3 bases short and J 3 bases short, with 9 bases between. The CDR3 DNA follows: TGTGCCAGCAGTTTGCCGGGGATCAATCAGCCCCAGCATTTT. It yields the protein CASSLPGINQPQHF.

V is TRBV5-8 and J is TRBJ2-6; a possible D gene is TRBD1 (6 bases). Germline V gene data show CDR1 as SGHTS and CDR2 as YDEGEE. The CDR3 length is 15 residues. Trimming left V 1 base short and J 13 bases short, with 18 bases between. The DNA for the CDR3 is TGTGCCAGCAGCTTGAGGGCCACAGGGCCCGGGGTCCTGACTTTC. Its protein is CASSLRATGPGVLTF. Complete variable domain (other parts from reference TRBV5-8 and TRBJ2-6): EAGVTQSPTHLIKTRGQQATLRCSPISGHTSVYWYQQALGLGLQFLLWYDEGEERNRGNFPPRFSGRQFPNYSSELNVNALELEDSALYLCASSLRATGPGVLTFGAGSRLTVL.

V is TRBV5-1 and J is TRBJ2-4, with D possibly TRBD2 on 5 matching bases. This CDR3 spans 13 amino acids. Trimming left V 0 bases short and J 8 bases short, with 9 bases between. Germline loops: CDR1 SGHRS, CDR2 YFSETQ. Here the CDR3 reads CASSLGAGDIQYF. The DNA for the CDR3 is TGCGCCAGCAGCTTGGGCGCCGGGGACATTCAGTACTTC.

The CDR3 spells CASSPNSLRQARNEKLFF. The CDR3 coding sequence is TGTGCCAGCTCACCCAATTCCTTAAGACAGGCAAGAAATGAAAAACTGTTTTTT. The gene calls are TRBV18 and TRBJ1-4; D perhaps matches TRBD1 (6 bases). CDR1 KGHSH and CDR2 LQKENI come from the germline V gene. The CDR3 contains 18 residues. Trimming took 3 bases from V and 5 from J, leaving 22 bases between them. Full variable domain (outside the CDR3, taken from reference TRBV18 and TRBJ1-4): NAGVMQNPRHLVRRRGQEARLRCSPMKGHSHVYWYRQLPEEGLKFMVYLQKENIIDESGMPKERFSAEFPKEGPSILRIQQVVRGDSAAYFCASSPNSLRQARNEKLFFGSGTQLSVL.

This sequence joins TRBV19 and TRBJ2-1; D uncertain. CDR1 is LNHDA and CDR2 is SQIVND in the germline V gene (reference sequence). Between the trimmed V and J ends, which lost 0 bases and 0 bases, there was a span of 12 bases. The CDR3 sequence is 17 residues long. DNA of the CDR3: TGTGCCAGTAGTATAGATAGAGACCTGAGCTCCTACAATGAGCAGTTCTTC. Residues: CASSIDRDLSSYNEQFF.

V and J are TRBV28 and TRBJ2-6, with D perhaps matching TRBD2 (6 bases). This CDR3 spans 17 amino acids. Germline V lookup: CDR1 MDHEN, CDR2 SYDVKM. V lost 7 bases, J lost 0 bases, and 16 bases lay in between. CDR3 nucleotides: TGTGCCAGCACTTCCGGGGATAGCGGCTCTGGGGCCAACGTCCTGACTTTC. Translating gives CASTSGDSGSGANVLTF.

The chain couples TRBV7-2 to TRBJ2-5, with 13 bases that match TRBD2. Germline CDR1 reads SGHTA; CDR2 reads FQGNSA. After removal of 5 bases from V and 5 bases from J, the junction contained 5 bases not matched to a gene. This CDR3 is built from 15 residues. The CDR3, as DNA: TGTGCCAGCAGCCATGGACTAGCGGGAGATGAGACCCAGTACTTC. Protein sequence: CASSHGLAGDETQYF.